This T cell receptor beta chain was captured in a study of CD8 T cells in Susac syndrome. The CDR3 extends over 13 amino acids. The germline V gene encodes CDR1 SQVTM and CDR2 ANQGSEA. V was cut by 6 bases and J by 0 bases, with 12 bases left in between. Controls matched for age and sex were healthy donors. An input of about 0.5 to 1 ug of RNA was subjected to reverse transcription using random hexamers. Multiplex immunoSEQ PCR targeted 54 Vbeta and 13 Jbeta TCR beta segments. TCRdb re-called the immunoSEQ multiplex PCR reads with MiXCR, one entry per CDR3 protein. The sample contains 150,000 to 200,000 distinct CDR3 sequences, 92% of which appear only once.

The sequencing input was CD4+ T cells from PBMCs. The sequence derives from a human donor in good health. V usage is TRBV29-1 and J usage is TRBJ2-7; unclear D gene. The CDR3 protein is CSVVPSSSYEQYF. The DNA of the CDR3 is TGCAGCGTCGTCCCTTCGAGCTCCTACGAGCAGTACTTC.